This TCR beta chain stems from a study of T cells after yellow fever vaccination. As for the study in general: Libraries from low-cell-number fractions were prepared with the SMART-Seq v4 Ultra Low Input RNA kit. Broader study findings: Boosting was followed by the reappearance of most primary-vaccination clones (roughly 95% CD4, 88% CD8). Clonotypes found in both CD4 and CD8 compartments made up a small share.

This clonotype was counted only a few times. Its specificity is not known. V dropped 4 bases and J dropped 13; count of bases not matched to a gene: 5. This CDR3 spans 13 amino acids. Germline CDR1 SGHDN, CDR2 FVKESK. As TCR cDNA was made by 5'RACE template switching, a universal primer site and UMIs were added. TCRdb re-called the 5' RACE reads with MiXCR, one entry per CDR3 protein. The sample has about 300,000 distinct CDR3 sequences; about 4% are singletons. The chain joins TRBV14 to TRBJ2-4; 12 bases are shared with TRBD2. The source is a man younger than 35 who received the YFV17D yellow fever vaccine. This specimen was PBMCs, taken 5 days after the yellow fever booster vaccination. CDR3 bases: TGTGCCAGCAGCCCGAGACTAGCGGGGGTCCAGTACTTC. It encodes CASSPRLAGVQYF.